This TCR beta chain was documented in a study of radiation and T cells in renal cell carcinoma. General observations from the study: Top tumor clonotypes rose in blood 2 weeks post-radiation, then contracted.

Trimming shortened V by 0 bases and J by 2 bases, and 14 bases separated the two germline ends. Germline V CDR1 and CDR2: LGHNA, YSLEER. The CDR3 consists of 17 residues. Generated by immunoSEQ multiplex PCR, the TCRdb table keeps only in-frame clones and is missing some. Of about 140,000 clones in the sample, 83% are singletons; the top ten hold approximately 24%. As for this clone: What it recognizes is unknown.

Stated time point: baseline pretreatment blood. Treatment given: 15 Gy SBRT to primary tumor, nephrectomy 4 weeks later. The sequencing used blood, collected from a patient whose treatment included radiotherapy and nephrectomy. The chain combines TRBV4-3 with TRBJ2-1, with D possibly matching TRBD1 (6 bases). This clonotype was obtained from a woman in her 50s with renal cell carcinoma. DNA for the CDR3: TGCGCCAGCAGCCAAGATCGGGGCAGGGGAACCTACAATGAGCAGTTCTTC. This encodes CASSQDRGRGTYNEQFF.